Below, 21 T cell receptor beta chains from the same sample are listed, as sequenced in a study of early T cells in non-severe SARS-CoV-2 infection. One entry per CDR3 protein results from TCRdb running MiXCR on the 5' RACE reads. This table holds fewer than 65,000 distinct CDR3 sequences, 8.7% found once. The source was whole blood, collected at baseline. These receptors were taken from an adult who was a healthcare worker with PCR-confirmed SARS-CoV-2 infection or an uninfected control (not recorded which).

The gene calls are TRBV9 and TRBJ1-4; the D gene is possibly TRBD1 (5 bases). Germline V gene sequence: CDR1 SGDLS, CDR2 YYNGEE. The V and J ends lost 4 bases and 1 base respectively, with 11 bases between them. CDR3 length: 15 amino acids. CDR3 sequence (DNA): TGTGCCAGCAGCTTGGACCAGGGAACTAATGAAAAACTGTTTTTT. Its protein product is CASSLDQGTNEKLFF.

Many counts were recorded for this clonotype. J is TRBJ1-2 and V is TRBV21-1; the table's D call, TRBD1, was not checked against the DNA. TRBV21-1 constitutes a pseudogene. The length of the CDR3 is 16 residues. CDR3 amino acids: CASSSYRDRDNYGYTF. CDR3 coding DNA: TGTGCCAGCAGCAGCTACCGGGACAGGGATAACTATGGCTACACCTTC.

This clonotype was recorded at least ten times. The chain has TRBV4-1 and TRBJ2-7; 10 nucleotides align to TRBD2. Germline V lookup: CDR1 MGHRA, CDR2 YSYEKL. The CDR3 spans 17 residues. V shed 3 bases and J 4 bases; nucleotides not matched to a gene: 12. CDR3 nucleotide sequence: TGCGCCAGCAGCCACCTAAGCTCAGCGGGAGGGACGTACGAGCAGTACTTC. It codes for CASSHLSSAGGTYEQYF.

The DNA for the CDR3 is TGTGCCAGCAGCTTAGACTACCTCGACAGTTCCTACGAGCAGTACTTC. Amino acid sequence: CASSLDYLDSSYEQYF. The chain employs TRBV7-9 and TRBJ2-7, with a weak D call TRBD1 (5 bases). The germline V gene has CDR1 SEHNR and CDR2 FQNEAQ (reference sequence). This CDR3 has 16 amino acids. V lost 1 base and J lost 1, with 14 bases in between.

This clonotype appeared a few times. This chain links TRBV19 with TRBJ2-5; no clear D gene. Per germline, CDR1 LNHDA and CDR2 SQIVND (reference sequence). V was shortened by 5 bases and J by 7 bases, with 23 bases between the two germline ends. The CDR3 loop spans 16 amino acids. The CDR3 DNA is TGTGCCAGTAGTCCTGGAAGGCTACGGCGTAGTGGGACCCAGTACTTC. This codes for CASSPGRLRRSGTQYF.

The gene calls are TRBV29-1 and TRBJ1-1; D is ambiguous. Per germline, CDR1 SQVTM and CDR2 ANQGSEA. The CDR3 contains 12 residues. Trimming pared 6 bases from V and 1 base from J, leaving 9 bases between. The CDR3 coding sequence is TGCAGCGTGGCGTCAGGGAACACTGAAGCTTTCTTT. Residues: CSVASGNTEAFF. Together with reference TRBV29-1 and TRBJ1-1, the CDR3 gives the full variable domain: SAVISQKPSRDICQRGTSLTIQCQVDSQVTMMFWYRQQPGQSLTLIATANQGSEATYESGFVIDKFPISRPNLTFSTLTVSNMSPEDSSIYLCSVASGNTEAFFGQGTRLTVV.

In the case of this clonotype: A much larger clonotype is one base distant, so this may be a read error. This rearrangement joins TRBV20-1 to TRBJ2-3; either TRBD1 or TRBD2 may supply D (5 bases each). The CDR3 is 15 amino acids. V was cut by 6 bases and J by 8 bases, with 24 bases left in between. Germline V gene sequence: CDR1 DFQATT, CDR2 SNEGSKA (reference sequence). The CDR3 here is CSASTGRSPSVTQYF. In DNA form, the CDR3 reads TGCAGTGCGTCCACGGGGCGCTCCCCGAGCGTTACGCAGTATTTT.

This clonotype was found many times. DNA of the CDR3: TGTGCCAGCTCACTAGCGGTGAGCTCCTACGAGCAGTACTTC. Its protein is CASSLAVSSYEQYF. The chain employs TRBV4-2 and TRBJ2-7, with TRBD2 matching over 8 bases. Germline CDR1 is LGHNA and CDR2 is YNFKEQ. The CDR3 is 14 amino acids. Trimming took 8 bases from V and 0 from J; bases not matched to a gene: 6.

This clonotype has only a few counts. This chain joins TRBV25-1 and TRBJ1-4; TRBD1 might be the D (6 bases). This CDR3 contains 14 residues. V lost 8 bases and J 0 bases, leaving 10 bases between the germline ends. The germline gives CDR1 MGHDK, CDR2 SYGVNS. Written as DNA, the CDR3 is TGTGCCAGCCCCCGGACAGCAACTAATGAAAAACTGTTTTTT. It is translated as CASPRTATNEKLFF. The full variable domain, with the rest looked up from reference TRBV25-1 and TRBJ1-4, is EADIYQTPRYLVIGTGKKITLECSQTMGHDKMYWYQQDPGMELHLIHYSYGVNSTEKGDLSSESTVSRIRTEHFPLTLESARPSHTSQYLCASPRTATNEKLFFGSGTQLSVL.

The chain is built from TRBV5-5 and TRBJ2-3; 8 nucleotides line up with TRBD1. The CDR3 sequence is 15 residues long. V shed 3 bases, J shed 2 bases, and the junction held 5 bases outside the gene matches. The germline CDR1 and CDR2 sequences are SGHKS and YYEKEE (reference sequence). The CDR3 loop reads CASSYRTGNTDTQYF. The CDR3 nucleotides read TGTGCCAGCAGCTACCGGACAGGGAACACAGATACGCAGTATTTT.

This clonotype was seen a handful of times. V is TRBV6-5 and J is TRBJ2-5, with D possibly being TRBD1 (7 bases). Germline values: CDR1 MNHEY, CDR2 SVGAGI. The CDR3 sequence is 15 residues long. V gave up 0 bases and J gave up 5 bases, with 13 bases separating them. CDR3 in DNA: TGTGCCAGCAGTTACTCGGGCCAGGGGGGTGAGACCCAGTACTTC. This sequence encodes CASSYSGQGGETQYF.

In this sample, this clonotype turned up many times. The chain has TRBV9 and TRBJ1-1; 9 bases map to TRBD1. Germline assignment: CDR1 SGDLS and CDR2 YYNGEE. CDR3 length: 13 amino acids. V shed 4 bases and J 9 bases; nucleotides not matched to a gene: 7. This CDR3 reads CASSPGTGFQAFF. DNA of the CDR3: TGTGCCAGCAGCCCCGGGACAGGGTTTCAAGCTTTCTTT. Together with reference TRBV9 and TRBJ1-1, the CDR3 gives the full variable domain: DSGVTQTPKHLITATGQRVTLRCSPRSGDLSVYWYQQSLDQGLQFLIQYYNGEERAKGNILERFSAQQFPDLHSELNLSSLELGDSALYFCASSPGTGFQAFFGQGTRLTVV.

This clonotype was observed at least ten times. V and J are TRBV5-1 and TRBJ2-3; 8 positions match TRBD1. With V trimmed by 0 bases and J by 4 bases, 4 bases remained unmatched. The CDR3 is 15 residues long. Germline CDR1 SGHRS, CDR2 YFSETQ. The CDR3 DNA reads TGCGCCAGCAGCTTGGGAGGACAGGGCCCAGATACGCAGTATTTT. It specifies CASSLGGQGPDTQYF.

The J gene is TRBJ2-7, the V gene TRBV11-2; no firm D call. The V gene lost 5 bases and the J gene lost 1 base, with 12 bases spanning the gap. Germline lookup yields CDR1 SGHAT and CDR2 FQNNGV. The CDR3 extends over 14 amino acids. CDR3 DNA: TGTGCCAGCAGCCCTCAGCTGGGGTCCTACGAGCAGTACTTC. Protein sequence: CASSPQLGSYEQYF.

This chain uses TRBV2 with TRBJ1-4, with D possibly matching TRBD1 (6 bases). Trimming removed 7 bases at V and 8 bases at J, with 14 bases between. In germline, CDR1 is SNHLY, CDR2 FYNNEI. The CDR3 extends over 13 amino acids. CDR3 sequence reads: CASNRDNGEKLFF. CDR3 bases: TGTGCCAGCAACCGGGACAACGGGGAAAAACTGTTTTTT.

This clonotype was observed a few times. The rearrangement links TRBV30 to TRBJ2-4, with D unresolved. In germline, CDR1 is GTSNPN, CDR2 SVGIG (reference sequence). This CDR3 comprises 11 residues. V lost 4 bases and J 5 bases, leaving 6 bases between the germline ends. CDR3 protein: CAWNNQNIQYF. CDR3 nucleotides: TGTGCCTGGAATAACCAAAACATTCAGTACTTC. The entire variable domain, with the rest obtained from reference TRBV30 and TRBJ2-4, is as follows: SQTIHQWPATLVQPVGSPLSLECTVEGTSNPNLYWYRQAAGRGLQLLFYSVGIGQISSEVPQNLSASRPQDRQFILSSKKLLLSDSGFYLCAWNNQNIQYFGAGTRLSVL.

This clonotype has just a few counts. This chain connects TRBV7-9 to TRBJ1-1; D unresolved. The CDR3 has 12 residues. V was clipped by 5 bases and J by 6 bases, with 10 bases between them. Germline CDR1 reads SEHNR; CDR2 reads FQNEAQ (reference sequence). The CDR3 protein is CASSQIRPEAFF. CDR3 DNA: TGTGCCAGCAGCCAAATACGCCCTGAAGCTTTCTTT.

The gene calls are TRBV20-1 and TRBJ2-7; D may be TRBD1 or TRBD2 (5 bases each). Germline V CDR1 and CDR2: DFQATT, SNEGSKA (reference sequence). The CDR3 loop spans 16 amino acids. The V and J ends lost 0 bases and 3 bases respectively, with 18 bases between them. Here the CDR3 DNA reads TGCAGTGCTAGAGACGAAACTTGGGGGAGCGGCTACGAGCAGTACTTC. Amino acids: CSARDETWGSGYEQYF.

In this sample, this clonotype turned up once. The chain links TRBV5-1 to TRBJ2-5; a weak D match, TRBD2 (5 bases). Germline CDR1 reads SGHRS; CDR2 reads YFSETQ. V was clipped by 0 bases and J by 0 bases, with 9 bases between them. This CDR3 has 15 residues. CDR3 region: CASSLAPRDQETQYF. The CDR3 DNA reads TGCGCCAGCAGCTTGGCCCCGCGGGACCAAGAGACCCAGTACTTC.

A few counts support this clonotype. The J gene is TRBJ2-1, the V gene TRBV6-5, with D perhaps TRBD2 (6 bases). In germline, CDR1 is MNHEY, CDR2 SVGAGI. V was trimmed by 4 bases and J by 5 bases, leaving 15 bases between them. CDR3 length: 15 amino acids. The CDR3 DNA sequence: TGTGCCAGCAGTTTTATAGCGGATGGCCACAATGAGCAGTTCTTC. Translation: CASSFIADGHNEQFF.

This clonotype was counted many times. The chain recombines TRBV7-3 with TRBJ2-3, with 9 bases lining up with TRBD1. The V gene's germline CDR1 is SGHTA and CDR2 FQGTGA. The CDR3 extends over 16 amino acids. Trimming took 2 bases from V and 1 from J; bases not matched to a gene: 4. The CDR3 loop is CASSLDGTGRTDTQYF. Written as DNA, the CDR3 is TGTGCCAGCAGCTTAGACGGGACAGGGCGCACAGATACGCAGTATTTT.